This T cell receptor (beta chain) was captured in a study of Graves' ophthalmopathy and Graves' hyperthyroidism. Study-wide context: The authors collected peripheral blood at initial diagnosis, before any treatment.

RNA served as the template for amplifying TCR beta CDR3 regions. First-round RT-PCR used HTBI primers; second-round multiplex PCR followed. Each CDR3 protein is one row after TCRdb ran MiXCR on the multiplex PCR reads. The repertoire includes fewer than 250,000 distinct CDR3 sequences, around 28% of them detected once, and around 10% sits in the top ten. CDR1 is DFQATT and CDR2 is SNEGSKA in the germline V gene (reference sequence). This CDR3 is 14 amino acids long. The V and J ends lost 2 bases and 7 bases, in that order; junction bases with no gene match: 5. Physicians reached a diagnosis by relying on clinical symptoms, serum thyroxine, TRAb, thyroid ultrasound and orbital computed tomography. PBMCs were isolated by Ficoll-Paque density gradient centrifugation, using 8 to 10 ml of fresh peripheral blood as the starting material.

The sequence was collected from a man between 45 and 60 years old with Graves' ophthalmopathy. The chain combines TRBV20-1 with TRBJ2-5; 12 nucleotides agree with TRBD2. The specimen was peripheral blood. CDR3 nucleotide sequence: TGCAGTGCTAGACTAGCGGGAGGGTCTTGGACCCAGTACTTC. Its translation is CSARLAGGSWTQYF.